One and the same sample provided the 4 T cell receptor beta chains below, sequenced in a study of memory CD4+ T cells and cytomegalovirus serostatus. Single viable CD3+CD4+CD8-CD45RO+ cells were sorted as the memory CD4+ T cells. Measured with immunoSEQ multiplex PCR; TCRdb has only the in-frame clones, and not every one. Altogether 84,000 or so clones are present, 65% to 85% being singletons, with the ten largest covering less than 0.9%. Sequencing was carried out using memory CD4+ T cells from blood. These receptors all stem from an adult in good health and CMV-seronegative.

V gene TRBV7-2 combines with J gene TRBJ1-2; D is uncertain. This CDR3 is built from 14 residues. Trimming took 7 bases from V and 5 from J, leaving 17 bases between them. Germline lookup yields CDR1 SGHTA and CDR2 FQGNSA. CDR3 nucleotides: TGTGCCAGCACCCCCGGGTCGACCACGTATGGCTACACCTTC. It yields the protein CASTPGSTTYGYTF.

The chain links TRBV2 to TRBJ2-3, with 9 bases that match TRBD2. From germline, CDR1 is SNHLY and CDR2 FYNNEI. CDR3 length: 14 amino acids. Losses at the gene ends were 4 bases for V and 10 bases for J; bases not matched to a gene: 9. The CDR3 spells CASSVAARGGAQYF. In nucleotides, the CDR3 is TGTGCCAGCAGTGTAGCCGCGCGGGGGGGGGCGCAGTATTTT.

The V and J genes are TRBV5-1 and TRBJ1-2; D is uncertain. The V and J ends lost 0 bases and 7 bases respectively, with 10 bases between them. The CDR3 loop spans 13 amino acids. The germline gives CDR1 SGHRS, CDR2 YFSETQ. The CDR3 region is CASSLGRTGGYTF. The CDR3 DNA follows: TGCGCCAGCAGCTTGGGCAGGACTGGTGGCTACACCTTC.

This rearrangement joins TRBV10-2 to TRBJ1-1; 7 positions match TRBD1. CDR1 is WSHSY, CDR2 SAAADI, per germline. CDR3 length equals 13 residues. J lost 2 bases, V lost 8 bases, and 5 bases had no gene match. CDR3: CASGGQLNTEAFF. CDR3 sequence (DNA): TGCGCCAGCGGGGGACAGTTAAACACTGAAGCTTTCTTT.